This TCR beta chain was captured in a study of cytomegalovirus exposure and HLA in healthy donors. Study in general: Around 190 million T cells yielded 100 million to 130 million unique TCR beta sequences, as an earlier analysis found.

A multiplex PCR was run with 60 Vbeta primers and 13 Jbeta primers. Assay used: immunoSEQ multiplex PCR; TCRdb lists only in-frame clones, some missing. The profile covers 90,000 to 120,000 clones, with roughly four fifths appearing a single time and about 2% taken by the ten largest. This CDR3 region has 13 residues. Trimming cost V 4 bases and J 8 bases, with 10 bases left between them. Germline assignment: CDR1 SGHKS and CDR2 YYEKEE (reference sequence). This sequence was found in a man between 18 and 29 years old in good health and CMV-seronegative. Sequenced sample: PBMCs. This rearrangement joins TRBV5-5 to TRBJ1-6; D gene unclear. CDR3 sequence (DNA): TGTGCCAGCAGCCCACACCCCGATTCACCCCTCCACTTT. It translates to CASSPHPDSPLHF.